The next 31 T cell receptor beta chains were all read from a single sample in a study of CD8 T cells in cerebrospinal fluid in Alzheimer's disease. Reanalyzing the 10x single-cell sequencing reads, TCRdb keeps one entry per CDR3 protein, without DNA. The specimen's table records about 1,100 distinct CDR3 sequences. The sequenced sample consisted of cerebrospinal fluid. These receptors all come from a human donor in good health.

This clonotype is medium-sized by frequency. This chain links TRBV18 with TRBJ2-4; TCRdb picks TRBD2, but there is no DNA to check that call. In germline, CDR1 is KGHSH, CDR2 LQKENI. This CDR3 is built from 20 residues. The CDR3 sequence is CASSPPVAGGYGLTKNIQYF.

This clonotype is labeled large (0.1 to 1%) based on frequency. The rearrangement links TRBV7-9 to TRBJ2-1; there is no DNA to check the TCRdb D call of TRBD2. Germline V lookup: CDR1 SEHNR, CDR2 FQNEAQ (reference sequence). The CDR3 loop spans 16 amino acids. The CDR3 sequence is CASSLIGTSEDNEQFF.

Measured by frequency, this clonotype is large. The chain combines TRBV7-9 with TRBJ1-1. Germline V gene sequence: CDR1 SEHNR, CDR2 FQNEAQ (reference sequence). This CDR3 is 15 amino acids long. CDR3 amino acids: CASSSLGGTDTEAFF.

This clonotype is called medium-sized based on its frequency. The rearrangement joins TRBV12-3 or TRBV12-4 to TRBJ2-1; TCRdb picks TRBD2, but there is no DNA to check that call. The CDR3 sequence is 15 residues long. The CDR3 loop is CASRRSLADYNEQFF.

This clonotype is classed as medium-sized by frequency. J is TRBJ1-1 and V is TRBV27; the TCRdb call, TRBD1, lacks DNA for checking. This CDR3 contains 14 residues. The germline CDR1 and CDR2 sequences are MNHEY and SMNVEV (reference sequence). CDR3 region: CASSLLDRAGEAFF.

This clonotype ranks as large in terms of frequency. The chain recombines TRBV7-2 with TRBJ1-5. The length of the CDR3 is 14 residues. Germline CDR1 is SGHTA and CDR2 is FQGNSA. The CDR3: CASSLLSFNQPQHF. Full variable domain (rest looked up from reference TRBV7-2 and TRBJ1-5): GAGVSQSPSNKVTEKGKDVELRCDPISGHTALYWYRQSLGQGLEFLIYFQGNSAPDKSGLPSDRFSAERTGGSVSTLTIQRTQQEDSAVYLCASSLLSFNQPQHFGDGTRLSIL.

V and J are TRBV5-8 and TRBJ2-1; TCRdb calls TRBD1, which cannot be checked without DNA. Germline V gives CDR1 SGHTS, CDR2 YDEGEE. The CDR3 contains 13 residues. The CDR3 here is CASRRTGGSEQFF.

This clonotype is labeled medium-sized based on frequency. V and J are TRBV5-1 and TRBJ1-2; lacking DNA, the TRBD1 call made by TCRdb goes unchecked. The CDR3 extends over 15 amino acids. CDR1 and CDR2 (germline): SGHRS, YFSETQ. CDR3: CASSLGDRGNYGYTF.

This clonotype is identified as medium-sized from frequency. The chain links TRBV6-5 to TRBJ2-1; TCRdb reports TRBD1, a call that lacks DNA to check it against. Germline V gives CDR1 MNHEY, CDR2 SVGAGI. The CDR3 totals 15 residues. The chain's CDR3 is CASSYRDSSYNEQFF.

The chain couples TRBV4-1 to TRBJ2-7; TCRdb's D gene call, TRBD1, goes unchecked for lack of DNA. Germline V gene sequence: CDR1 MGHRA, CDR2 YSYEKL. The CDR3 consists of 17 residues. CDR3 sequence reads: CASSQDPPGQQVYEQYF.

This clonotype is classed as medium-sized by frequency. The chain couples TRBV28 to TRBJ2-3. The CDR3 is made up of 13 amino acids. Germline V gene data show CDR1 as MDHEN and CDR2 as SYDVKM. The CDR3 spells CASSWLRQDTQYF.

This clonotype is labeled medium-sized based on frequency. V is TRBV28 and J is TRBJ1-5; absent DNA, TCRdb's TRBD1 call cannot be checked. CDR3 length equals 14 residues. Germline V gene sequence: CDR1 MDHEN, CDR2 SYDVKM. The CDR3 reads CASRGTGWNQPQHF.

This clonotype is large by frequency. The chain couples TRBV7-2 to TRBJ2-3; the D call from TCRdb, TRBD1, cannot be confirmed without DNA. This CDR3 is built from 14 residues. Germline V CDR1 and CDR2: SGHTA, FQGNSA. The CDR3 spells CASSSGGFTDTQYF.

This clonotype is identified as medium-sized from frequency. The chain is built from TRBV10-3 and TRBJ1-2; TCRdb proposes TRBD1, but this gene call is untestable without DNA. CDR1 ENHRY and CDR2 SYGVKD come from the germline V gene. CDR3 length equals 15 residues. CDR3 region: CAIRPEQGTGYGYTF.

In terms of frequency, this clonotype is medium-sized. The genes are TRBV12-3 or TRBV12-4 and TRBJ2-2; the D call from TCRdb, TRBD2, cannot be confirmed without DNA. CDR3 size: 15 residues. The CDR3 sequence is CASSLVGLAGDSLFF.

This clonotype is large (0.1 to 1%) by frequency. V gene TRBV4-1 combines with J gene TRBJ2-7; TCRdb reports TRBD1, a call that lacks DNA to check it against. The CDR3 consists of 16 residues. Germline-derived CDR1 and CDR2 are MGHRA and YSYEKL. The CDR3 is CASSQAGDRITYEQYF.

This clonotype is classed as medium-sized by frequency. The rearrangement links TRBV7-3 to TRBJ2-3; the TCRdb call, TRBD1, lacks DNA for checking. The CDR3 is made up of 16 amino acids. Germline CDR1 and CDR2: SGHTA and FQGTGA. The CDR3 sequence: CASSAVLGGATDTQYF.

In terms of frequency, this clonotype is medium-sized. The rearrangement links TRBV6-1 to TRBJ2-2; TCRdb's D gene call, TRBD1, goes unchecked for lack of DNA. Germline CDR1 is MNHNS and CDR2 is SASEGT. The CDR3 extends over 16 amino acids. The CDR3 loop is CASSGSRPFPSGELFF.

V usage is TRBV6-1 and J usage is TRBJ2-3. The germline V gene encodes CDR1 MNHNS and CDR2 SASEGT. There are 17 residues in the CDR3. CDR3 residues: CASSEYEAAQFPDTQYF.

Measured by frequency, this clonotype is medium-sized. The chain carries TRBV10-2 and TRBJ1-2; TCRdb's D call of TRBD1 is untestable without DNA. The CDR3 runs to 12 residues. Germline V lookup: CDR1 WSHSY, CDR2 SAAADI. The CDR3: CATRGADRGYTF.

By frequency, this clonotype is medium-sized. The rearrangement links TRBV3-1 to TRBJ1-1; TCRdb lists TRBD1, though no DNA is available to test this call. CDR3 length: 12 amino acids. CDR1 is LGHDT and CDR2 is YNNKEL in the germline V gene (reference sequence). CDR3 sequence reads: CASSRTGVRAFF.

By frequency, this clonotype is medium-sized. This chain uses TRBV5-1 with TRBJ2-5; TCRdb selects TRBD1, and the lack of DNA leaves this call unchecked. CDR1 and CDR2 from the germline V gene are SGHRS and YFSETQ. This CDR3 has 14 residues. The chain's CDR3 is CASSLGRTGWDQYF.

This clonotype is labeled medium-sized based on frequency. The CDR3 sequence is CASSSPASAGRQETQYF. The gene calls are TRBV5-1 and TRBJ2-5; TCRdb calls TRBD2, which cannot be checked without DNA. The germline V gene has CDR1 SGHRS and CDR2 YFSETQ. This CDR3 has 17 amino acids.

This clonotype is medium-sized by frequency. The chain links TRBV15 to TRBJ2-3; TCRdb's assignment of TRBD1 cannot be checked, as there is no DNA. The CDR3 extends over 15 amino acids. In germline, CDR1 is LNHNV, CDR2 YYDKDF (reference sequence). Here the CDR3 reads CATSSSGTSTDTQYF. The complete variable domain, with remaining parts taken from reference TRBV15 and TRBJ2-3, reads DAMVIQNPRYQVTQFGKPVTLSCSQTLNHNVMYWYQQKSSQAPKLLFHYYDKDFNNEADTPDNFQSRRPNTSFCFLDIRSPGLGDTAMYLCATSSSGTSTDTQYFGPGTRLTVL.

Judged by frequency, this clonotype is medium-sized (0.01 to 0.1%). The rearrangement links TRBV11-1 to TRBJ2-1. The CDR3 is 11 residues long. Per the germline V gene, CDR1 is SGHAT and CDR2 is FQDESV (reference sequence). CDR3 loop: CASSFIDEQFF.

Measured by frequency, this clonotype is medium-sized. The chain employs TRBV18 and TRBJ1-4; checking the TCRdb D call of TRBD1 is not possible without DNA. The germline V gene encodes CDR1 KGHSH and CDR2 LQKENI. The CDR3 consists of 13 residues. CDR3 amino acids: CASSTGRIEKLFF. The full variable domain, rest sourced from reference TRBV18 and TRBJ1-4, is NAGVMQNPRHLVRRRGQEARLRCSPMKGHSHVYWYRQLPEEGLKFMVYLQKENIIDESGMPKERFSAEFPKEGPSILRIQQVVRGDSAAYFCASSTGRIEKLFFGSGTQLSVL.

This clonotype ranks as medium-sized in terms of frequency. The chain's CDR3 is CASSYTGRGGSPLHF. The V and J genes are TRBV11-2 and TRBJ1-6. The CDR3 spans 15 residues. Germline lookup yields CDR1 SGHAT and CDR2 FQNNGV.

This clonotype is classed as large (0.1 to 1%) by frequency. The V gene is TRBV5-1, the J gene TRBJ2-2; the TRBD2 assignment by TCRdb is unverifiable without DNA. CDR3 length: 15 residues. Germline V gene lookup returns CDR1 SGHRS and CDR2 YFSETQ. The CDR3: CASSYGTSGIRELFF.

This clonotype is classed as large by frequency. The chain uses TRBV6-5 and TRBJ1-1; checking the TCRdb D call of TRBD1 is not possible without DNA. This CDR3 comprises 15 residues. The germline gives CDR1 MNHEY, CDR2 SVGAGI. This chain's CDR3 is CASSPRGVPNTEAFF.

Judged by frequency, this clonotype is medium-sized (0.01 to 0.1%). The chain joins TRBV5-8 to TRBJ2-2; TCRdb gives TRBD1 as the D gene, but with no DNA this cannot be confirmed. CDR3 length: 15 amino acids. Germline values: CDR1 SGHTS, CDR2 YDEGEE. The CDR3 is CASSVTGANTGELFF.

This clonotype is classed as medium-sized by frequency. The rearrangement joins TRBV10-3 to TRBJ1-1; no DNA is available, so the TRBD1 call from TCRdb remains unchecked. The CDR3 consists of 13 residues. Germline V lookup: CDR1 ENHRY, CDR2 SYGVKD. CDR3 region: CAITTGPPWEAFF.